These 30 T cell receptor beta chains were all obtained from the same sample, sequenced in a study of beta chain features in type 1 diabetes. Study-wide results and limits: For Type 1 diabetes patients, all four CD4+ subsets carried TCRB CDR3s that were moderately but significantly shorter.

Isolated RNA was reverse transcribed in full, so expressed TCRB transcripts were sequenced. Profiled with immunoSEQ multiplex PCR; TCRdb holds only in-frame clones, not every one. Here the sample spans hundreds of thousands of clones, roughly an eighth being singletons. Their recognized antigens are unknown. The sample consisted of naive CD4+ T cells from blood. The receptors were gathered from a man between 18 and 29 years old with type 1 diabetes.

V is TRBV6-6 and J is TRBJ2-3; D is possibly TRBD1 or TRBD2 (5 bases each). V lost 8 bases, J lost 4 bases, and 19 bases lay in between. This CDR3 has 15 amino acids. Germline V gene sequence: CDR1 MNHNY, CDR2 SVGAGI (reference sequence). CDR3 nucleotide sequence: TGTGCCAGCGCCCCTTCCGGGGCCGCCCCAGATACGCAGTATTTT. It specifies CASAPSGAAPDTQYF.

On this clone: The same CDR3 arises from other DNA sequences in this sample as well. The chain joins TRBV5-1 to TRBJ2-2; D is possibly TRBD1 or TRBD2 (5 bases each). This CDR3 spans 15 amino acids. Trimming removed 2 bases at V and 1 base at J, with 9 bases between. Germline lookup yields CDR1 SGHRS and CDR2 YFSETQ. The CDR3 here is CASSFGTGNTGELFF. The CDR3 coding sequence is TGCGCCAGCAGCTTCGGGACGGGGAACACCGGGGAGCTGTTTTTT.

This chain links TRBV29-1 with TRBJ1-2, with D hard to call. This CDR3 comprises 13 residues. In germline, CDR1 is SQVTM, CDR2 ANQGSEA. The V end lost 0 bases, the J end lost 7 bases, and 12 bases lay between the germline ends. CDR3 loop: CSVEEIGQSGYTF. Written as DNA, the CDR3 is TGCAGCGTTGAAGAGATCGGGCAAAGTGGCTACACCTTC.

This clone has more than one count but fewer than ten. The chain couples TRBV5-8 to TRBJ1-2, with unresolved D. The CDR3 spans 9 residues. The germline CDR1 and CDR2 sequences are SGHTS and YDEGEE. V was trimmed by 2 bases and J by 10 bases, leaving 3 bases between them. This CDR3 reads CASSFYYTF. The DNA for the CDR3 is TGTGCCAGCAGCTTCTACTACACCTTC.

This clone has only a few counts. DNA for the CDR3: TGTGCCAGCAGCTTTATGGGACAGGGACCCCCTGGGGCCAACGTCCTGACTTTC. Translated: CASSFMGQGPPGANVLTF. This chain links TRBV11-2 with TRBJ2-6; TRBD1 matches at 9 bases. The CDR3 sequence is 18 residues long. The germline gives CDR1 SGHAT, CDR2 FQNNGV. With 3 bases clipped from V and 2 bases from J, the junction kept 8 bases outside the gene matches. Variable domain in full (rest from reference TRBV11-2 and TRBJ2-6): EAGVAQSPRYKIIEKRQSVAFWCNPISGHATLYWYQQILGQGPKLLIQFQNNGVVDDSQLPKDRFSAERLKGVDSTLKIQPAKLEDSAVYLCASSFMGQGPPGANVLTFGAGSRLTVL.

The table lists this clone with a few counts. The chain employs TRBV29-1 and TRBJ1-3; perhaps TRBD1 as D (5 bases). There are 13 residues in the CDR3. Germline-derived CDR1 and CDR2 are SQVTM and ANQGSEA. Trimming pared 7 bases from V and 0 bases from J, leaving 10 bases between. The CDR3 loop reads CSAEQASGNTIYF. For the CDR3, the DNA is TGCAGCGCCGAACAGGCCTCTGGAAACACCATATATTTT.

This clone was recorded a few times. The chain joins TRBV7-9 to TRBJ2-7; D is unclear. The V gene's germline CDR1 is SEHNR and CDR2 FQNEAQ (reference sequence). There are 11 residues in the CDR3. The V gene lost 8 bases and the J gene lost 4 bases, with 9 bases spanning the gap. CDR3: CASGRRYEQYF. DNA for the CDR3: TGTGCCAGCGGCCGTCGGTACGAGCAGTACTTC.

The V call is TRBV2, the J call TRBJ1-4; D unclear. Germline CDR1 is SNHLY and CDR2 is FYNNEI. The ends were cut back, 4 bases at V and 5 bases at J, with 20 bases in the middle. The CDR3 is 17 residues long. As DNA, the CDR3 is TGTGCCAGCAGTGGGTCGCCCTCATATTACGAAAATGAAAAACTGTTTTTT. This encodes CASSGSPSYYENEKLFF. Variable domain in full (rest from reference TRBV2 and TRBJ1-4): EPEVTQTPSHQVTQMGQEVILRCVPISNHLYFYWYRQILGQKVEFLVSFYNNEISEKSEIFDDQFSVERPDGSNFTLKIRSTKLEDSAMYFCASSGSPSYYENEKLFFGSGTQLSVL.

The gene calls are TRBV5-8 and TRBJ1-2, with 9 bases identical to TRBD1. The CDR3 sequence is 15 residues long. Unmatched junction bases numbered 8, after V lost 0 bases and J lost 8 bases. CDR1 SGHTS and CDR2 YDEGEE come from the germline V gene. The CDR3 bases are TGTGCCAGCAGCTTGGCAAACAGGGGGCGGGAAGGCTACACCTTC. Residues: CASSLANRGREGYTF.

This clone was observed a few times. CDR3 in DNA: TGTGCCAGCACCTACCGAAGCGAGCAGTACTTC. Translated: CASTYRSEQYF. V and J are TRBV6-5 and TRBJ2-7, with D unresolved. Germline V lookup: CDR1 MNHEY, CDR2 SVGAGI. This CDR3 is built from 11 residues. Trimming left V 7 bases short and J 6 bases short, with 10 bases between.

The chain employs TRBV21-1 and TRBJ1-2. TRBV21-1 is shown as a pseudogene. The CDR3 runs 15 residues. CDR3 DNA: TGTGCCAGCAGCCCAGAGGGGGGGTGTGGCTATGGCTACACCTTC. Translation gives CASSPEGGCGYGYTF.

This clone was observed a few times. The gene calls are TRBV18 and TRBJ1-1; D gene uncertain. The V end lost 3 bases, the J end lost 8 bases, and 16 bases lay between the germline ends. This CDR3 has 14 residues. Germline loops: CDR1 KGHSH, CDR2 LQKENI. CDR3 residues: CASSPPWGYEEAFF. CDR3 bases: TGTGCCAGCTCACCTCCCTGGGGATATGAAGAAGCTTTCTTT.

This clone came up a few times. This sequence joins TRBV7-2 and TRBJ1-2; D perhaps matches TRBD1 (6 bases). The CDR3 sequence is 15 residues long. From germline, CDR1 is SGHTA and CDR2 FQGNSA. Trimming pared 2 bases from V and 3 bases from J, leaving 13 bases between. The CDR3 is CASSLRAGADYGYTF. The CDR3 DNA is TGTGCCAGCAGCTTACGAGCAGGGGCAGACTATGGCTACACCTTC.

This chain joins TRBV5-1 and TRBJ2-3, with 11 bases identical to TRBD2. The CDR3 is 16 residues long. CDR1 and CDR2 from the germline V gene are SGHRS and YFSETQ. V was clipped by 4 bases and J by 4 bases; unmatched bases: 8. CDR3 sequence: CASSPPLAGGADTQYF. The CDR3 coding sequence is TGCGCCAGCAGCCCCCCGCTAGCGGGGGGTGCAGATACGCAGTATTTT.

To note about this clone: The identical CDR3 is also encoded by other nucleotide sequences in the sample. V is TRBV15 and J is TRBJ2-7; TRBD1 matches 10 bases. Germline trimming cut 3 bases from V and 7 bases from J; bases unmatched to any gene: 0. The CDR3 covers 12 residues. Germline V lookup: CDR1 LNHNV, CDR2 YYDKDF (reference sequence). CDR3 sequence reads: CATSRDRGEQYF. In DNA, the CDR3 is TGTGCCACCAGCAGGGACAGGGGGGAGCAGTACTTC. Full variable domain (outside the CDR3, taken from reference TRBV15 and TRBJ2-7): DAMVIQNPRYQVTQFGKPVTLSCSQTLNHNVMYWYQQKSSQAPKLLFHYYDKDFNNEADTPDNFQSRRPNTSFCFLDIRSPGLGDTAMYLCATSRDRGEQYFGPGTRLTVT.

The rearrangement joins TRBV10-3 to TRBJ2-3, with 9 bases matching TRBD1. The CDR3 extends over 14 amino acids. V shed 6 bases, J shed 6 bases, and the junction held 7 bases outside the gene matches. CDR1 is ENHRY and CDR2 is SYGVKD in the germline V gene. The DNA of the CDR3 is TGTGCCATCAGCCAGACAGGGGGAACGGATACGCAGTATTTT. Translating gives CAISQTGGTDTQYF.

This clone was detected a few times. The rearrangement uses TRBV30 and TRBJ2-5; D call uncertain. CDR1 is GTSNPN, CDR2 SVGIG, per germline (reference sequence). This CDR3 comprises 11 residues. Trimming removed 0 bases from V and 9 bases from J, with 8 bases in between. The CDR3 here is CAWSVNLPQYF. The CDR3 coding sequence is TGTGCCTGGAGTGTTAATTTGCCCCAGTACTTC.

This chain links TRBV30 with TRBJ2-5; maybe TRBD1 (6 bases). The better agreement between TRBJ2-7 and the DNA end casts doubt on the J call. Germline CDR1 is GTSNPN and CDR2 is SVGIG (reference sequence). The CDR3 covers 14 residues. CDR3 sequence: CAWRSDRNPYEQYF. The DNA for the CDR3 is TGTGCCTGGAGATCAGACAGGAATCCCTACGAGCAGTACTTC.

This clone was observed a few times. V gene TRBV10-2 combines with J gene TRBJ1-6; possibly TRBD1 for D (5 bases). V was pared by 6 bases and J by 8 bases, with 17 bases between. The germline gives CDR1 WSHSY, CDR2 SAAADI. The CDR3 is made up of 15 amino acids. The CDR3 protein is CASRGADASDSPLHF. Here the CDR3 DNA reads TGCGCCAGCAGAGGGGCGGATGCTTCTGATTCACCCCTCCACTTT.

V usage is TRBV6-5 and J usage is TRBJ2-7, with D perhaps TRBD1 (5 bases). Between the trimmed V and J ends, which lost 0 bases and 3 bases, there was a span of 15 bases. The CDR3 is made up of 16 amino acids. CDR1 and CDR2 from the germline V gene are MNHEY and SVGAGI. Here the CDR3 reads CASSYSRERTGYEQYF. The CDR3 DNA reads TGTGCCAGCAGTTACTCCAGGGAACGAACCGGCTACGAGCAGTACTTC.

The chain is built from TRBV5-1 and TRBJ2-1; no clear D. V was cut by 2 bases and J by 7 bases, with 7 bases left in between. Looked up from germline, CDR1 is SGHRS and CDR2 is YFSETQ. The CDR3 runs to 12 residues. Here the CDR3 reads CASSFDGNEQFF. The CDR3 DNA is TGCGCCAGCAGCTTTGATGGAAATGAGCAGTTCTTC.

The V gene is TRBV11-2, the J gene TRBJ2-1; 11 positions match TRBD1. Unmatched junction bases numbered 11, after V lost 6 bases and J lost 10 bases. The CDR3 runs to 15 residues. Germline V gene data show CDR1 as SGHAT and CDR2 as FQNNGV. In nucleotides, the CDR3 is TGTGCCAGCAGTTTAAGCCGGACAGGGGGCGCGGAGCAGTTCTTC. Encoded protein: CASSLSRTGGAEQFF.

This clone showed up just a few times. V and J are TRBV21-1 and TRBJ2-7; the DNA was not used to check the table's D call, TRBD1. TRBV21-1 is shown as a pseudogene. CDR3 length: 18 amino acids. CDR3: CASSKVVQKGQLIYEQYF. Written as DNA, the CDR3 is TGTGCCAGCAGCAAAGTCGTCCAAAAAGGACAGTTGATCTACGAGCAGTACTTC.

This clone has just a few counts. This sample also contains other DNA sequences that code for the same CDR3. The V call is TRBV14, the J call TRBJ2-5; D possibly corresponds to TRBD1 (5 bases). The V gene's germline CDR1 is SGHDN and CDR2 FVKESK. The CDR3 is made up of 11 amino acids. The germline V and J ends were trimmed by 6 bases and 5 bases, with 7 bases remaining between them. The CDR3 DNA reads TGTGCCAGCAGTCCAGGGGAGACCCAGTACTTC. Its protein product is CASSPGETQYF.

This clone was picked up a small number of times. The chain combines TRBV29-1 with TRBJ2-3; D is possibly TRBD1 or TRBD2 (5 bases each). With 5 bases removed from V and 6 bases from J, the gap between germline ends came to 21 bases. CDR3 length: 15 amino acids. CDR1 is SQVTM and CDR2 is ANQGSEA in the germline V gene. For the CDR3, the DNA is TGCAGCGTTAATCCCCGGGACCGACTGGGGGATACGCAGTATTTT. It codes for CSVNPRDRLGDTQYF.

The chain couples TRBV7-3 to TRBJ2-2; D might be TRBD1 or TRBD2, each matching 5 bases. V gave up 5 bases and J gave up 6 bases, with 13 bases separating them. The CDR3 is made up of 14 amino acids. In germline, CDR1 is SGHTA, CDR2 FQGTGA. This CDR3 reads CASSPGTRAGELFF. The CDR3 DNA sequence: TGTGCCAGCAGCCCCGGGACCCGGGCCGGGGAGCTGTTTTTT.

A remark on this clone: One end of the junction fails to match germline, which may point to a read error. J is TRBJ2-7 and V is TRBV6-5, with TRBD1 as a possible D gene (8 bases). This CDR3 spans 15 amino acids. Germline V gene sequence: CDR1 MNHEY, CDR2 SVGAGI. CDR3 DNA sequence: TGTGCCAGCAAATACAGCGGGACAGGTTCCTCCGAGCAGTACTTC. Amino acid sequence: CASKYSGTGSSEQYF.

This clone was detected only a few times. CDR3 sequence: CSAEYMNTEAFF. CDR3 DNA: TGCAGCGCCGAATACATGAACACTGAAGCTTTCTTT. This chain uses TRBV29-1 with TRBJ1-1; the D is unclear. This CDR3 is built from 12 residues. Germline V gives CDR1 SQVTM, CDR2 ANQGSEA. V lost 7 bases to trimming and J lost 0 bases, with 9 bases between them.

J is TRBJ2-1 and V is TRBV25-1, with 8 positions matching TRBD2. This CDR3 spans 14 amino acids. J was trimmed by 8 bases and V by 3 bases; bases with no gene match: 6. CDR1 and CDR2 (germline): MGHDK, SYGVNS. CDR3 sequence (DNA): TGTGCCAGCAGTGACGGGACTAGGGGTGATGAGCAGTTCTTC. Encoded protein: CASSDGTRGDEQFF. Full variable domain (missing parts from reference TRBV25-1 and TRBJ2-1): EADIYQTPRYLVIGTGKKITLECSQTMGHDKMYWYQQDPGMELHLIHYSYGVNSTEKGDLSSESTVSRIRTEHFPLTLESARPSHTSQYLCASSDGTRGDEQFFGPGTRLTVL.

The CDR3 DNA reads as TGTGCCAGCAGCGTAGACGTGAGGGCAGGCAGCTCCTACGAGCAGTACTTC. It encodes CASSVDVRAGSSYEQYF. This chain uses TRBV9 with TRBJ2-7; TRBD2 is a possible D gene (5 bases). Germline CDR1 and CDR2: SGDLS and YYNGEE. The CDR3 contains 17 residues. V lost 0 bases and J 0 bases, leaving 16 bases between the germline ends.